These 23 T cell receptor beta chains were all obtained from the same sample, sequenced in a study of PD-L1 blockade in urothelial cancer (dated by TCRdb to 2016 to 2017). The receptor library was made with the immunoSEQ multiplex PCR assay. This is the immuneACCESS table as TCRdb keeps it, with only in-frame sequences that have V and J called. A part of the clones is gone; compared with another copy, unresolved V genes explain less than half, and the rest is unexplained. The sample records over 100,000 clones, around 90% of which are singletons. The ten largest clones take up about 4% of the sample. Explained via the paper, the time point label denotes: peripheral blood 6 weeks after treatment start. Source: PBMCs, taken around atezolizumab (anti-PD-L1) treatment. The receptors here all came from a man aged 55 to 69 with urothelial cancer.

This chain links TRBV28 with TRBJ2-6; 7 bases are a match to TRBD1. CDR1 is MDHEN and CDR2 is SYDVKM in the germline V gene. J lost 4 bases, V lost 6 bases, and 3 bases had no gene match. The CDR3 spans 14 residues. As DNA, the CDR3 is TGTGCCAGCAGAACAGGGGTCGGGGCCAACGTCCTGACTTTC. This translates into CASRTGVGANVLTF.

This rearrangement joins TRBV4-3 to TRBJ2-1, with D possibly matching TRBD2 (6 bases). The germline V and J ends were trimmed by 2 bases and 8 bases, with 16 bases remaining between them. CDR3 length: 15 residues. CDR1 is LGHNA, CDR2 YSLEER, per germline. CDR3 in amino acids: CASSQRRVARDEQFF. The CDR3 DNA sequence: TGCGCCAGCAGCCAACGGAGGGTTGCTCGTGATGAGCAGTTCTTC.

The V gene is TRBV19, the J gene TRBJ1-6; D possibly corresponds to TRBD1 (5 bases). The CDR3 consists of 15 residues. Trimming stripped 3 bases from V and 7 bases from J, with 13 bases between. Germline CDR1 is LNHDA and CDR2 is SQIVND (reference sequence). The DNA for the CDR3 is TGTGCCAGTAGTATTTCCCCAGGGCTGAATTCACCCCTCCACTTT. Protein: CASSISPGLNSPLHF.

This rearrangement joins TRBV9 to TRBJ2-2; 9 bases are a match to TRBD2. V was clipped by 0 bases and J by 4 bases; unmatched bases: 13. Germline lookup yields CDR1 SGDLS and CDR2 YYNGEE. The CDR3 totals 19 residues. The CDR3 region is CASSVAPGGLAGRTGELFF. DNA for the CDR3: TGTGCCAGCAGCGTAGCCCCGGGAGGTCTAGCGGGGCGCACCGGGGAGCTGTTTTTT.

This chain uses TRBV14 with TRBJ2-1; D may be TRBD1 (5 bases). The CDR3 is 16 amino acids. From germline, CDR1 is SGHDN and CDR2 FVKESK. Deletions cut 0 bases from V and 3 bases from J, with 12 bases between. For the CDR3, the DNA is TGTGCCAGCAGCCAAGATCAGGGCTACTACTACAATGAGCAGTTCTTC. Amino acids: CASSQDQGYYYNEQFF.

This rearrangement joins TRBV7-2 to TRBJ2-3; 9 nucleotides match TRBD2. The ends lost 1 base at V and 3 bases at J; junction bases unmatched: 5. The CDR3 is made up of 16 amino acids. CDR1 SGHTA and CDR2 FQGNSA come from the germline V gene. The CDR3 reads CASSLDFAGGTDTQYF. CDR3 nucleotides: TGTGCCAGCAGCTTAGACTTTGCGGGGGGGACAGATACGCAGTATTTT. The variable domain in full, completed from reference TRBV7-2 and TRBJ2-3, reads GAGVSQSPSNKVTEKGKDVELRCDPISGHTALYWYRQSLGQGLEFLIYFQGNSAPDKSGLPSDRFSAERTGGSVSTLTIQRTQQEDSAVYLCASSLDFAGGTDTQYFGPGTRLTVL.

V gene TRBV10-3 combines with J gene TRBJ2-5; 11 bases map to TRBD2. Germline CDR1 ENHRY, CDR2 SYGVKD. The CDR3 has 15 residues. The V gene end was trimmed by 8 bases and the J gene end by 1 base; junction bases not matched to a gene: 6. CDR3 in amino acids: CAISHSGGAQETQYF. CDR3 bases: TGTGCCATCTCCCATAGCGGGGGGGCCCAAGAGACCCAGTACTTC.

This clone was counted a single time. The genes are TRBV30 and TRBJ1-2; a weak D match, TRBD1 (6 bases). The germline V gene encodes CDR1 GTSNPN and CDR2 SVGIG (reference sequence). V dropped 3 bases and J dropped 4 bases, with 12 bases sitting between them. The CDR3 is 13 residues long. This CDR3 reads CAWRDTGSYGYTF. The CDR3 DNA is TGTGCCTGGAGAGATACAGGGTCCTATGGCTACACCTTC.

The chain employs TRBV6-5 and TRBJ2-7, with 9 bases matching TRBD1. The germline V gene encodes CDR1 MNHEY and CDR2 SVGAGI. The V gene end was trimmed by 0 bases and the J gene end by 5 bases; junction bases not matched to a gene: 5. CDR3 size: 15 residues. DNA of the CDR3: TGTGCCAGCAGTTACTCCGGACAGGGGAGGAACGAGCAGTACTTC. The encoded protein is CASSYSGQGRNEQYF.

The rearrangement joins TRBV2 to TRBJ1-1; D is possibly TRBD1 (5 bases). The CDR3 runs to 13 residues. Germline values: CDR1 SNHLY, CDR2 FYNNEI. V lost 8 bases and J 11 bases, leaving 21 bases between the germline ends. DNA of the CDR3: TGTGCCAGCTTGAGGGAGACGGGGGTTGGGGCTTTCTTT. Its translation: CASLRETGVGAFF.

The V gene is TRBV28, the J gene TRBJ2-1; TRBD2 aligns across 13 bases. V lost 3 bases and J lost 4; bases outside the gene matches: 12. CDR3 length: 19 amino acids. CDR1 is MDHEN and CDR2 is SYDVKM in the germline V gene. CDR3 loop: CASSFPGVQLAGGYNEQFF. In nucleotides, the CDR3 is TGTGCCAGCAGTTTTCCCGGTGTCCAACTAGCGGGAGGGTACAATGAGCAGTTCTTC.

The CDR3 reads CASSRGLAGQETQYF. CDR3 sequence (DNA): TGTGCCAGCAGCCGGGGACTAGCGGGCCAAGAGACCCAGTACTTC. The chain recombines TRBV7-9 with TRBJ2-5; 12 bases are a match to TRBD2. Per the germline V gene, CDR1 is SEHNR and CDR2 is FQNEAQ (reference sequence). The CDR3 length is 15 residues. V was clipped by 5 bases and J by 1 base; unmatched bases: 2.

The genes are TRBV18 and TRBJ2-7; D is unclear. Germline V gives CDR1 KGHSH, CDR2 LQKENI. The CDR3 has 13 amino acids. V shed 2 bases and J shed 6 bases, with 11 bases lying between them. Here the CDR3 DNA reads TGTGCCAGCTCACCAGGGCCCCCCCGCGAGCAGTACTTC. Translating it yields CASSPGPPREQYF.

V gene TRBV9 combines with J gene TRBJ2-1, with D unclear. The CDR3 consists of 13 residues. With 4 bases removed from V and 2 bases from J, the gap between germline ends came to 7 bases. Germline V gives CDR1 SGDLS, CDR2 YYNGEE. The CDR3 loop reads CASSFAAYNEQFF. As DNA, the CDR3 is TGTGCCAGCAGCTTTGCGGCCTACAATGAGCAGTTCTTC.

The chain joins TRBV15 to TRBJ2-1; TRBD1 might be the D (6 bases). V was clipped by 3 bases and J by 4 bases, with 7 bases between them. The CDR3 totals 13 residues. The germline CDR1 and CDR2 sequences are LNHNV and YYDKDF (reference sequence). CDR3 sequence reads: CATSRGAYNEQFF. The CDR3 nucleotides are TGTGCCACCAGCAGGGGGGCTTACAATGAGCAGTTCTTC.

For the CDR3, the DNA is TGTGCCAGCGGCGCAGGACAGGGGATTCCCTACAATGAGCAGTTCTTC. Translating it yields CASGAGQGIPYNEQFF. The rearrangement joins TRBV7-2 to TRBJ2-1, with 9 bases fitting TRBD1. After removal of 8 bases from V and 2 bases from J, the junction contained 10 bases not matched to a gene. CDR3 length: 16 amino acids. Germline V gene data show CDR1 as SGHTA and CDR2 as FQGNSA.

The rearrangement uses TRBV4-1 and TRBJ2-1, with 11 bases that match TRBD2. Germline V lookup: CDR1 MGHRA, CDR2 YSYEKL. This CDR3 is built from 15 residues. V gave up 5 bases and J gave up 5 bases; unmatched junction bases: 5. CDR3 loop: CASSSGTSGDNEQFF. CDR3 nucleotides: TGCGCCAGCAGCTCCGGGACTAGCGGAGACAATGAGCAGTTCTTC.

V usage is TRBV4-3 and J usage is TRBJ2-2; D is undetermined. Germline CDR1 reads LGHNA; CDR2 reads YSLEER. The V end lost 2 bases, the J end lost 6 bases, and 22 bases lay between the germline ends. The CDR3 covers 18 residues. CDR3 sequence (DNA): TGCGCCAGCAGCCAACGGTCGGTTGAGGCCATCCACCCCGGGGAGCTGTTTTTT. Amino acids: CASSQRSVEAIHPGELFF.

The CDR3 DNA follows: TGTGCCAGCACCCTAGTTCCCAATGAGCAGTTCTTC. Amino acids: CASTLVPNEQFF. This sequence joins TRBV28 and TRBJ2-1; no definite D call. The CDR3 runs to 12 residues. CDR1 and CDR2 (germline): MDHEN, SYDVKM. V lost 7 bases, J lost 6 bases, and 10 bases lay in between.

The chain links TRBV19 to TRBJ1-4, with a weak D call TRBD1 (5 bases). V lost 6 bases to trimming and J lost 7 bases, with 18 bases between them. Germline assignment: CDR1 LNHDA and CDR2 SQIVND (reference sequence). The CDR3 has 15 amino acids. The CDR3, as DNA: TGTGCCAGTAGCCCCCGAGCAGGGCCGAGTGAAAAACTGTTTTTT. It translates to CASSPRAGPSEKLFF. Variable domain in full (rest from reference TRBV19 and TRBJ1-4): DGGITQSPKYLFRKEGQNVTLSCEQNLNHDAMYWYRQDPGQGLRLIYYSQIVNDFQKGDIAEGYSVSREKKESFPLTVTSAQKNPTAFYLCASSPRAGPSEKLFFGSGTQLSVL.

This clone appeared once. The V and J genes are TRBV7-2 and TRBJ2-7; tentative D call: TRBD1 (6 bases). With 3 bases removed from V and 3 bases from J, the gap between germline ends came to 12 bases. The CDR3 spans 14 residues. Germline V gene lookup returns CDR1 SGHTA and CDR2 FQGNSA. The CDR3 DNA follows: TGTGCCAGCAGCTTGAACAGGGATGACTACGAGCAGTACTTC. Translation: CASSLNRDDYEQYF.

The rearrangement joins TRBV28 to TRBJ1-5; D is undetermined. CDR1 is MDHEN and CDR2 is SYDVKM in the germline V gene. The V gene lost 6 bases and the J gene lost 5 bases, with 14 bases spanning the gap. This CDR3 is built from 14 residues. CDR3 coding DNA: TGTGCCAGCAGCCGCCCGACTTACGATCAGCCCCAGCATTTT. Protein sequence: CASSRPTYDQPQHF.

The chain uses TRBV30 and TRBJ2-7; D may be TRBD1 (6 bases). The length of the CDR3 is 14 residues. With 0 bases removed from V and 2 bases from J, the gap between germline ends came to 11 bases. Germline V gives CDR1 GTSNPN, CDR2 SVGIG (reference sequence). CDR3 sequence reads: CAWSVVQGTYEQYF. In DNA, the CDR3 is TGTGCCTGGAGTGTAGTGCAGGGGACCTACGAGCAGTACTTC.